This TCR beta chain was captured by sequencing in a study of T cell repertoires in cytomegalovirus infection. The study, taken as a whole, reports: HLA-C-restricted, CMV-specific TCR beta clonotypes were dominant ex vivo.

This clonotype was counted at least ten times. Its target is not known. Unmatched junction bases numbered 11, after V lost 6 bases and J lost 3 bases. CDR3 length: 16 residues. Looked up from germline, CDR1 is DFQATT and CDR2 is SNEGSKA (reference sequence). TCRdb analysed the reads with MiXCR anew, one entry per CDR3 protein. This table holds fewer than 200,000 distinct CDR3 sequences, roughly 14% found once. This TCR came from a human donor in good health (CMV status not recorded). Some clones in this sample may be carry-over from other donors' samples. What was sequenced was PBMCs. This rearrangement joins TRBV20-1 to TRBJ1-5, with TRBD1 identical over 10 bases. The DNA for the CDR3 is TGCAGTGCCCGTTACCGGGACAGGGGACTCAATCAGCCCCAGCATTTT. It codes for CSARYRDRGLNQPQHF.